These 27 T cell receptor beta chains originate from one sample sequenced in a study of T-cell memory formation after mild COVID-19. TCRdb called the 5' RACE reads again in MiXCR, with one record for every CDR3 protein. Among approximately 480,000 distinct CDR3 sequences listed, 15% to 20% were seen once. Sample: PBMCs or a T cell subset sorted from them (not recorded which). All receptors derive from an adult woman who had mild COVID-19 (a few samples of this study predate the infection). Cell type and time point are not known.

This clonotype has more than one count but fewer than ten. The chain carries TRBV3-1 and TRBJ1-1; no definite D call. From germline, CDR1 is LGHDT and CDR2 YNNKEL (reference sequence). The CDR3 is 13 amino acids. V lost 6 bases and J 1 base, leaving 9 bases between the germline ends. Here the CDR3 reads CASSGEANTEAFF. The CDR3 bases are TGTGCCAGCAGTGGGGAAGCGAACACTGAAGCTTTCTTT.

This clonotype was counted a few times. V gene TRBV6-2 or TRBV6-3 combines with J gene TRBJ2-1; D not resolved. The germline V gene has CDR1 MNHEY and CDR2 SVGEGT. Trimming pared 6 bases from V and 5 bases from J, leaving 8 bases between. The CDR3 is made up of 12 amino acids. This CDR3 is CASSHLDNEQFF. The CDR3 nucleotides read TGTGCCAGCAGCCACCTCGACAATGAGCAGTTCTTC.

The sample holds a few counts of this clonotype. The chain links TRBV4-2 to TRBJ1-1; D remains unclear. This CDR3 has 15 amino acids. V shed 1 base and J shed 0 bases, with 9 bases lying between them. Germline values: CDR1 LGHNA, CDR2 YNFKEQ. Written as DNA, the CDR3 is TGTGCCAGCAGCCAAGTACTATTTATGAACACTGAAGCTTTCTTT. It yields the protein CASSQVLFMNTEAFF.

This clonotype was seen ten or more times. The rearrangement links TRBV2 to TRBJ2-7, with D perhaps assigned TRBD1 or TRBD2 (5 bases each). With 8 bases removed from V and 0 bases from J, the gap between germline ends came to 17 bases. This CDR3 region has 15 residues. Germline V gives CDR1 SNHLY, CDR2 FYNNEI. The CDR3 coding sequence is TGTGCCAGCGACCCGAGGGGTAATCCCTCCTACGAGCAGTACTTC. It specifies CASDPRGNPSYEQYF.

The chain recombines TRBV10-3 with TRBJ1-2; 10 nucleotides agree with TRBD1. CDR3 length: 17 residues. CDR1 and CDR2 (germline): ENHRY, SYGVKD. V shed 8 bases and J 1 base; nucleotides not matched to a gene: 13. The CDR3 DNA sequence: TGTGCCATCCGCTACTCCGACAGGGGGCTGTTTAACTATGGCTACACCTTC. Its protein is CAIRYSDRGLFNYGYTF.

V and J are TRBV28 and TRBJ1-1, with a possible D match to TRBD1 (6 bases). The V end lost 7 bases, the J end lost 5 bases, and 14 bases lay between the germline ends. CDR1 and CDR2 from the germline V gene are MDHEN and SYDVKM. This CDR3 is 13 amino acids long. The CDR3: CASIQQGRTEAFF. Written as DNA, the CDR3 is TGTGCCAGCATTCAGCAGGGGAGGACTGAAGCTTTCTTT.

The chain joins TRBV5-5 to TRBJ2-5, with 8 bases identical to TRBD2. Germline values: CDR1 SGHKS, CDR2 YYEKEE (reference sequence). V shed 2 bases and J 1 base; nucleotides not matched to a gene: 7. This CDR3 is 16 amino acids long. CDR3 bases: TGTGCCAGCAGCTTCGGGGCCGGGGGGGTCCAAGAGACCCAGTACTTC. Translation gives CASSFGAGGVQETQYF.

The genes are TRBV7-2 and TRBJ2-5; D call uncertain. The CDR3 sequence is 13 residues long. Germline assignment: CDR1 SGHTA and CDR2 FQGNSA. V shed 1 base and J shed 5 bases, with 8 bases lying between them. DNA of the CDR3: TGTGCCAGCAGCTTAGTGGAATTGGAGACCCAGTACTTC. The encoded protein is CASSLVELETQYF.

There are a few counts of this clonotype. The V and J genes are TRBV6-2 or TRBV6-3 and TRBJ1-5; 8 bases fit TRBD1. Germline V gene lookup returns CDR1 MNHEY and CDR2 SVGEGT. V was clipped by 7 bases and J by 4 bases; unmatched bases: 18. The CDR3 loop spans 18 amino acids. The CDR3 region is CASTTSLLRDRPNQPQHF. CDR3 sequence (DNA): TGTGCCAGCACCACTTCCCTCCTCCGGGACAGGCCGAATCAGCCCCAGCATTTT.

In this sample, this clonotype turned up a few times. The rearrangement uses TRBV7-9 and TRBJ2-1; 9 bases align to TRBD2. This CDR3 is built from 15 residues. Germline V gives CDR1 SEHNR, CDR2 FQNEAQ (reference sequence). Trimming took 5 bases from V and 4 from J; bases not matched to a gene: 6. The CDR3 sequence is CASSPGTSRYNEQFF. For the CDR3, the DNA is TGTGCCAGCAGCCCAGGGACTAGCAGATACAATGAGCAGTTCTTC.

This clonotype has a handful of counts. The chain employs TRBV20-1 and TRBJ2-7; D is undetermined. Trimming left V 0 bases short and J 6 bases short, with 12 bases between. The CDR3 is 13 amino acids. CDR1 is DFQATT, CDR2 SNEGSKA, per germline (reference sequence). CDR3 sequence: CSARDGFGFEQYF. DNA of the CDR3: TGCAGTGCTAGAGATGGTTTCGGCTTCGAGCAGTACTTC.

The chain is built from TRBV20-1 and TRBJ1-1, with D maybe TRBD1 (5 bases). Trimming pared 6 bases from V and 5 bases from J, leaving 13 bases between. CDR3 length equals 12 residues. The germline V gene has CDR1 DFQATT and CDR2 SNEGSKA (reference sequence). CDR3 residues: CSAVGGWTEAFF. The CDR3 region has the DNA TGCAGTGCGGTGGGGGGGTGGACTGAAGCTTTCTTT.

This sequence joins TRBV7-3 and TRBJ2-5; no clear D. The V gene's germline CDR1 is SGHTA and CDR2 FQGTGA. Trimming pared 6 bases from V and 7 bases from J, leaving 6 bases between. This CDR3 region has 10 residues. The CDR3 here is CASSSRTQYF. CDR3 DNA: TGTGCCAGCAGTAGCCGGACCCAGTACTTC.

The rearrangement links TRBV12-3 or TRBV12-4 to TRBJ2-4, with 12 bases that match TRBD2. Losses at the gene ends were 6 bases for V and 3 bases for J; bases not matched to a gene: 3. This CDR3 is 15 amino acids long. The CDR3 DNA follows: TGTGCCAGCAGCTTGGGACTAGCGGGCAAAAACATTCAGTACTTC. Protein product: CASSLGLAGKNIQYF.

This rearrangement joins TRBV30 to TRBJ2-5; D unresolved. The CDR3 contains 12 residues. Trimming took 5 bases from V and 5 from J, leaving 12 bases between them. Germline V gives CDR1 GTSNPN, CDR2 SVGIG (reference sequence). The CDR3 spells CAWGRTGETQYF. The CDR3 bases are TGTGCCTGGGGACGGACCGGGGAGACCCAGTACTTC. Full variable domain (missing parts from reference TRBV30 and TRBJ2-5): SQTIHQWPATLVQPVGSPLSLECTVEGTSNPNLYWYRQAAGRGLQLLFYSVGIGQISSEVPQNLSASRPQDRQFILSSKKLLLSDSGFYLCAWGRTGETQYFGPGTRLLVL.

This clonotype has only a few counts. The rearrangement uses TRBV5-6 and TRBJ1-2; no reliable D call. V was pared by 1 base and J by 4 bases, with 11 bases between. Germline CDR1 SGHDT, CDR2 YYEEEE. The CDR3 contains 14 residues. The DNA of the CDR3 is TGTGCCAGCAGCTTGAGGGCAGGAACCTATGGCTACACCTTC. It translates to CASSLRAGTYGYTF.

This clonotype has more than one count but fewer than ten. The chain has TRBV5-1 and TRBJ2-7; 13 bases fit TRBD2. Germline CDR1 and CDR2: SGHRS and YFSETQ. The trim removed 3 bases at V and 7 bases at J, leaving 13 bases unmatched. The CDR3 length is 17 residues. The CDR3 bases are TGCGCCAGCAGCTCGACGTGGACTAGCGGGGGCCCGATTGAGCAGTACTTC. Amino acid sequence: CASSSTWTSGGPIEQYF.

V gene TRBV27 combines with J gene TRBJ1-6, with D possibly TRBD1 on 5 matching bases. V lost 8 bases to trimming and J lost 9 bases, with 14 bases between them. Germline CDR1 is MNHEY and CDR2 is SMNVEV (reference sequence). CDR3 length: 13 residues. As DNA, the CDR3 is TGTGCCAGCCGGGGGGGGGGTGGTTCACCCCTCCACTTT. Translating gives CASRGGGGSPLHF.

The chain combines TRBV5-1 with TRBJ2-7, with 10 bases fitting TRBD1. CDR3 length: 15 amino acids. Looked up from germline, CDR1 is SGHRS and CDR2 is YFSETQ. With V trimmed by 4 bases and J by 0 bases, 4 bases remained unmatched. Written as DNA, the CDR3 is TGCGCCAGCAGCAACCGGGACAGGGGCTCCTACGAGCAGTACTTC. Translation gives CASSNRDRGSYEQYF.

This clonotype was recorded once. The chain combines TRBV6-2 or TRBV6-3 with TRBJ2-2; 10 positions match TRBD2. The CDR3 spans 20 residues. CDR1 MNHEY and CDR2 SVGEGT come from the germline V gene. Losses at the gene ends were 2 bases for V and 0 bases for J; bases not matched to a gene: 12. Here the CDR3 reads CASSYPLAGEVGTNTGELFF. The CDR3 nucleotides are TGTGCCAGCAGTTACCCCCTAGCGGGAGAAGTCGGGACGAACACCGGGGAGCTGTTTTTT.

This clonotype was seen a few times. J is TRBJ2-3 and V is TRBV20-1, with TRBD2 as a possible D gene (6 bases). Per germline, CDR1 DFQATT and CDR2 SNEGSKA (reference sequence). The CDR3 contains 14 residues. Trimming removed 3 bases at V and 0 bases at J, with 10 bases between. For the CDR3, the DNA is TGCAGTGCTAGCGGGAGAAGAAGCACAGATACGCAGTATTTT. It yields the protein CSASGRRSTDTQYF.

The chain uses TRBV29-1 and TRBJ2-7; a possible D gene is TRBD2 (6 bases). The V end was cut by 1 base, the J end by 0 bases, with 25 bases between. Germline V gene sequence: CDR1 SQVTM, CDR2 ANQGSEA. The CDR3 sequence is 19 residues long. In DNA form, the CDR3 reads TGCAGCGTTGAAGTTGGGTCCTTGGGCCCAGCGGGCGCCTCCTACGAGCAGTACTTC. Its translation is CSVEVGSLGPAGASYEQYF.

This clonotype was counted at least ten times. The genes are TRBV5-1 and TRBJ2-3, with D perhaps matching TRBD1 (5 bases). The CDR3 has 12 amino acids. Trimming left V 1 base short and J 6 bases short, with 6 bases between. Germline V gives CDR1 SGHRS, CDR2 YFSETQ. This CDR3 reads CASSLKGDTQYF. The CDR3 DNA reads TGCGCCAGCAGCTTGAAGGGGGATACGCAGTATTTT.

This chain connects TRBV3-1 to TRBJ2-3, with 7 bases aligning to TRBD2. V was pared by 0 bases and J by 0 bases, with 9 bases of the junction left unmatched. The V gene's germline CDR1 is LGHDT and CDR2 YNNKEL (reference sequence). The CDR3 covers 18 residues. CDR3 sequence reads: CASSQEGGTSESTDTQYF. CDR3 nucleotide sequence: TGTGCCAGCAGCCAAGAGGGGGGTACTAGCGAGAGCACAGATACGCAGTATTTT.

This clonotype occurred many times. For the CDR3, the DNA is TGCGCCAGCAGCTTGGCACTAGCGTACACCGGGGAGCTGTTTTTT. It codes for CASSLALAYTGELFF. The gene calls are TRBV5-1 and TRBJ2-2; 7 nucleotides agree with TRBD2. Germline CDR1 SGHRS, CDR2 YFSETQ. The CDR3 is 15 amino acids. Trimming at V came to 0 bases and at J to 3 bases, leaving 2 bases not matched to a gene.

V gene TRBV7-9 combines with J gene TRBJ1-1; maybe TRBD1 (6 bases). Germline loops: CDR1 SEHNR, CDR2 FQNEAQ (reference sequence). V gave up 1 base and J gave up 3 bases, with 12 bases separating them. The CDR3 consists of 15 residues. The CDR3 DNA sequence: TGTGCCAGCAGCTTAGGTCCAGGGGCGGACACTGAAGCTTTCTTT. This codes for CASSLGPGADTEAFF.

Many counts were recorded for this clonotype. The chain recombines TRBV5-1 with TRBJ2-3, with 10 bases that match TRBD1. With V trimmed by 5 bases and J by 0 bases, 9 bases remained unmatched. Looked up from germline, CDR1 is SGHRS and CDR2 is YFSETQ. The CDR3 runs to 17 residues. The CDR3 protein is CASSPGQGVWSTDTQYF. The CDR3 DNA is TGCGCCAGCAGTCCCGGACAGGGGGTATGGAGCACAGATACGCAGTATTTT.